This T cell receptor (beta chain) was sequenced in a study of T cell repertoires and HLA-DP antigens. Study-level background: Sorted CD137+CD4+ samples averaged around 230 ng DNA; pre-culture CD4+ samples, 1,000 to 1,500 ng. Points from the study as a whole: A non-physiological HeLa system presented antigen to total CD4+ responders.

Of note for this clone: The antigen remains unidentified.

This CDR3 comprises 18 residues. Trimming shortened V by 5 bases and J by 0 bases, and 20 bases separated the two germline ends. Germline-derived CDR1 and CDR2 are SEHNR and FQNEAQ (reference sequence). This table comes from immunoSEQ multiplex PCR, and its TCRdb copy is limited to in-frame clones, with some not included. The sample has around 100,000 clones, 80% to 95% seen once; the top ten hold under 0.35%. Sequenced material: CD4+ T cells from PBMCs. The V call is TRBV7-9, the J call TRBJ2-1, with D possibly being TRBD1 (6 bases). The TCR was taken from a woman aged 18-29 years in good health and CMV-seronegative. The CDR3, as DNA: TGTGCCAGCAGCCCCACGCCTGGACAGTTCAGCTCCTACAATGAGCAGTTCTTC. Its protein product is CASSPTPGQFSSYNEQFF.